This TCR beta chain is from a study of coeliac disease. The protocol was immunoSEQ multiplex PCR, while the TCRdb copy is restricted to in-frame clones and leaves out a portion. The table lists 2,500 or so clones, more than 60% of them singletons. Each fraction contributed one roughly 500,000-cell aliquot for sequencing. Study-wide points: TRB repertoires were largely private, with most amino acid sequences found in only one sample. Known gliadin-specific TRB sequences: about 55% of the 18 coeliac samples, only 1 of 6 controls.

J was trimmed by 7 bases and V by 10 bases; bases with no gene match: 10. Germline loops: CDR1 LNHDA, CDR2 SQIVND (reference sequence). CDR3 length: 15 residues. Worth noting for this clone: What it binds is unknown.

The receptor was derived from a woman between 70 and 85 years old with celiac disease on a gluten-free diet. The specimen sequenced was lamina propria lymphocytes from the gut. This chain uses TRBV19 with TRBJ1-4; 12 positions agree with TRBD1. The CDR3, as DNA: TGTGCCACTCCCCGGGACAGGGGGCCAGGTGAAAAACTGTTTTTT. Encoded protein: CATPRDRGPGEKLFF.